These 22 T cell receptor beta chains share one sample of origin, sequenced in a study of identical twins. Using its own MiXCR run on the 5' RACE reads, TCRdb lists one record per CDR3 protein. This sample yields about 730,000 distinct CDR3 sequences, of which 21% are seen a single time; over 4% belongs to the top ten. These data were also reused for a study on T cells expressing NK-cell markers.

Sequencing input: PBMCs. These receptors all stem from a woman younger than 30 in good health.

This clonotype has only a few counts. This chain connects TRBV6-1 to TRBJ2-2, with D possibly TRBD1 on 6 matching bases. The germline V gene has CDR1 MNHNS and CDR2 SASEGT. The length of the CDR3 is 14 residues. Deletions cut 9 bases from V and 5 bases from J, with 16 bases between. Here the CDR3 DNA reads TGTGCCAGTGGCCAGGGGAGAGGGACCGGGGAGCTGTTTTTT. It translates to CASGQGRGTGELFF.

This clonotype was counted at least ten times. The J gene is TRBJ2-2, the V gene TRBV5-4, with D possibly matching TRBD2 (6 bases). V was cut by 4 bases and J by 8 bases, with 12 bases left in between. The CDR3 is made up of 13 amino acids. Germline CDR1 SGHNT, CDR2 YYREEE (reference sequence). Here the CDR3 reads CASSPSAGGELFF. DNA for the CDR3: TGTGCCAGCAGCCCCTCTGCGGGGGGGGAGCTGTTTTTT.

In its sample, this clonotype was seen a few times. The chain uses TRBV7-2 and TRBJ2-3; D is possibly TRBD2 (7 bases). CDR1 and CDR2 (germline): SGHTA, FQGNSA. V shed 8 bases and J shed 2 bases, with 23 bases lying between them. The CDR3 loop spans 17 amino acids. DNA for the CDR3: TGTGCCAGCTCATTGATCCTAGGGGGGGGCCTCACAGATACGCAGTATTTT. The encoded protein is CASSLILGGGLTDTQYF.

The chain employs TRBV4-1 and TRBJ2-2; TRBD1 is a possible D gene (5 bases). This CDR3 is built from 15 residues. V lost 1 base to trimming and J lost 3 bases, with 9 bases between them. Germline V gives CDR1 MGHRA, CDR2 YSYEKL. The CDR3 loop is CASSQVVGDTGELFF. DNA of the CDR3: TGCGCCAGCAGCCAAGTGGTAGGGGACACCGGGGAGCTGTTTTTT.

This clonotype was counted many times. The gene calls are TRBV12-3 or TRBV12-4 and TRBJ1-2; D uncertain. The CDR3 is 13 amino acids. The V and J ends lost 8 bases and 7 bases respectively, with 17 bases between them. The CDR3: CASGLTLSGGYTF. CDR3 coding DNA: TGTGCCAGCGGACTGACCCTATCGGGTGGCTACACCTTC.

This clonotype was seen more than once but under ten times. The chain uses TRBV20-1 and TRBJ2-5; TRBD2 matches 10 bases. The ends lost 6 bases at V and 4 bases at J; junction bases unmatched: 11. From germline, CDR1 is DFQATT and CDR2 SNEGSKA (reference sequence). The CDR3 consists of 15 residues. DNA for the CDR3: TGCAGTGCCCGTCACACTAGCGGGAACCCAGAGACCCAGTACTTC. It encodes CSARHTSGNPETQYF.

This clonotype was observed at least ten times. V is TRBV20-1 and J is TRBJ2-5; TRBD2 agrees at 7 bases. The germline CDR1 and CDR2 sequences are DFQATT and SNEGSKA (reference sequence). The CDR3 is made up of 13 amino acids. V dropped 0 bases and J dropped 5; count of bases not matched to a gene: 3. The CDR3 nucleotides read TGCAGTGCTAGAGAAGCGGGAAAGGAGACCCAGTACTTC. The encoded protein is CSAREAGKETQYF.

This clonotype turned up a few times. The chain couples TRBV12-3 or TRBV12-4 to TRBJ2-1; no clear D gene. V was trimmed by 7 bases and J by 7 bases, leaving 8 bases between them. There are 11 residues in the CDR3. CDR3 DNA sequence: TGTGCCAGCACTTGGCGGAATGAGCAGTTCTTC. Protein: CASTWRNEQFF.

This clonotype has just a few counts. V usage is TRBV7-3 and J usage is TRBJ2-2, with 7 bases aligning to TRBD2. Germline values: CDR1 SGHTA, CDR2 FQGTGA. J gave up 10 bases and V 5 bases, and 7 bases lay outside the gene matches. This CDR3 is built from 13 residues. The CDR3 sequence is CASSLGRSEELFF. As DNA, the CDR3 is TGTGCCAGCAGCCTCGGGAGGTCCGAGGAGCTGTTTTTT.

Comments on this clonotype: At one end the junction does not follow the germline gene, possibly because of a read error. The chain is built from TRBV20-1 and TRBJ1-6, with 7 bases aligning to TRBD1. Germline V gene lookup returns CDR1 DFQATT and CDR2 SNEGSKA (reference sequence). The CDR3 spans 16 residues. The CDR3 reads CCAREGDSSYNSPLHF. The CDR3 coding sequence is TGCTGTGCTAGAGAGGGGGACAGCTCCTATAATTCACCCCTCCACTTT.

In nucleotides, the CDR3 is TGTGCCAGCAGCCCGACAGGCCTCAATCAGCCCCAGCATTTT. This gives the protein CASSPTGLNQPQHF. J is TRBJ1-5 and V is TRBV12-3 or TRBV12-4; a weak D match, TRBD1 (6 bases). Deletions cut 6 bases from V and 3 bases from J, with 12 bases between. The CDR3 is made up of 14 amino acids.

The chain has TRBV12-3 or TRBV12-4 and TRBJ2-3; 13 positions agree with TRBD2. The CDR3 runs 18 residues. Losses at the gene ends were 4 bases for V and 0 bases for J; bases not matched to a gene: 7. The CDR3 reads CASSSPGLAGPSTDTQYF. Written as DNA, the CDR3 is TGTGCCAGCAGTTCTCCGGGACTAGCGGGGCCTAGCACAGATACGCAGTATTTT.

V is TRBV5-1 and J is TRBJ2-1, with 14 bases aligning to TRBD2. Germline trimming cut 4 bases from V and 4 bases from J; bases unmatched to any gene: 7. CDR1 SGHRS and CDR2 YFSETQ come from the germline V gene. This CDR3 region has 17 residues. The CDR3 loop reads CASSVGTSGREYNEQFF. DNA of the CDR3: TGCGCCAGCAGCGTTGGGACTAGCGGGAGAGAATACAATGAGCAGTTCTTC.

This clonotype has more than one count but fewer than ten. The chain is built from TRBV20-1 and TRBJ2-5; D uncertain. The length of the CDR3 is 11 residues. The germline V gene has CDR1 DFQATT and CDR2 SNEGSKA (reference sequence). The V end was cut by 7 bases, the J end by 5 bases, with 11 bases between. The CDR3 protein is CSGLKVETQYF. The DNA for the CDR3 is TGCAGTGGATTAAAAGTGGAGACCCAGTACTTC.

This clonotype occurred a few times. The chain recombines TRBV7-9 with TRBJ1-1, with 9 positions matching TRBD1. Germline V gene data show CDR1 as SEHNR and CDR2 as FQNEAQ (reference sequence). Trimming cost V 0 bases and J 4 bases; bases outside gene matches: 6. CDR3 size: 16 residues. CDR3: CASSLAGTGHRTEAFF. In DNA, the CDR3 is TGTGCCAGCAGCTTAGCCGGGACAGGGCACCGCACTGAAGCTTTCTTT.

The chain links TRBV10-3 to TRBJ2-5; D gene unclear. There are 13 residues in the CDR3. V lost 9 bases and J lost 5, with 16 bases in between. Germline lookup yields CDR1 ENHRY and CDR2 SYGVKD. CDR3 nucleotides: TGTGCCATAGCAACGGACCCAGCCGAGACCCAGTACTTC. This translates into CAIATDPAETQYF.

The chain joins TRBV29-1 to TRBJ2-5; 7 positions agree with TRBD1. V shed 5 bases, J shed 2 bases, and the junction held 5 bases outside the gene matches. In germline, CDR1 is SQVTM, CDR2 ANQGSEA. The length of the CDR3 is 13 residues. CDR3 coding DNA: TGCAGCGTTTTAGGACAGGCGCAAGAGACCCAGTACTTC. It yields the protein CSVLGQAQETQYF.

This chain uses TRBV25-1 with TRBJ2-2; D uncertain. CDR3 length: 15 amino acids. V was shortened by 3 bases and J by 1 base, with 9 bases between the two germline ends. Germline V gives CDR1 MGHDK, CDR2 SYGVNS. The CDR3 loop is CASSDAVKNTGELFF. CDR3 nucleotide sequence: TGTGCCAGCAGTGACGCGGTAAAGAACACCGGGGAGCTGTTTTTT.

This clonotype appeared a few times. The chain uses TRBV12-3 or TRBV12-4 and TRBJ1-3; 7 nucleotides line up with TRBD1. Trimming at V came to 6 bases and at J to 2 bases, leaving 10 bases not matched to a gene. The length of the CDR3 is 16 residues. CDR3 DNA sequence: TGTGCCAGCAGCAGAAACAGGGGAAGCACTGGAAACACCATATATTTT. Translating gives CASSRNRGSTGNTIYF.

This rearrangement joins TRBV20-1 to TRBJ2-1; TRBD2 aligns across 11 bases. CDR1 is DFQATT and CDR2 is SNEGSKA in the germline V gene (reference sequence). The length of the CDR3 is 13 residues. The ends lost 5 bases at V and 9 bases at J; junction bases unmatched: 6. CDR3 DNA: TGCAGTGCTTTAGCGGGAGGGCCCGGTGAGCAGTTCTTC. This codes for CSALAGGPGEQFF.

The sample holds many counts of this clonotype. The chain links TRBV20-1 to TRBJ2-7; 7 bases agree with TRBD1. The CDR3 length is 13 residues. Germline V gene sequence: CDR1 DFQATT, CDR2 SNEGSKA (reference sequence). V gave up 2 bases and J gave up 2 bases; unmatched junction bases: 3. The CDR3 bases are TGCAGTGCTAGACAGGGGGACACCTACGAGCAGTACTTC. It specifies CSARQGDTYEQYF.

In its sample, this clonotype was seen a few times. The rearrangement joins TRBV15 to TRBJ1-1; D is perhaps TRBD1 (6 bases). Germline CDR1 is LNHNV and CDR2 is YYDKDF (reference sequence). Trimming took off 0 bases at V and 6 bases at J, with 14 bases between the two ends. CDR3 length: 15 amino acids. CDR3 sequence (DNA): TGTGCCACCAGCAGAGAACGAAACAGGGACGCTGAAGCTTTCTTT. Residues: CATSRERNRDAEAFF.